The clone carrying this T cell receptor (beta chain) appeared a few times. This sample was included in a study of T cell responses to AZD1222 COVID-19 vaccine. Libraries were prepared by immunoSEQ multiplex PCR; TCRdb keeps only in-frame clonotypes and omits some of them. Of 30,000 to 35,000 clones in the sample, approximately 80% were seen once. This receptor was identified in an adult who received the AZD1222 COVID-19 vaccine. Sequenced here: peripheral blood, sampled 28 days after the second AZD1222 dose.

The CDR3 region has the DNA TGTGCCAGCAGCAGAGACAGCCCCTATGGCTACACCTTC. This gives the protein CASSRDSPYGYTF. This chain uses TRBV5-4 with TRBJ1-2, with a weak D call TRBD1 (5 bases). V lost 4 bases to trimming and J lost 4 bases, with 11 bases between them. The CDR3 extends over 13 amino acids. Germline CDR1 and CDR2: SGHNT and YYREEE (reference sequence).